Listed below are T cell receptor beta chains from one sample, sequenced in a study of naive and memory T cell subsets. TCRdb analysed the UMI-ligation and nested PCR reads with MiXCR anew, one entry per CDR3 protein. The table lists 98,000 or so distinct CDR3 sequences, approximately 10% of them singletons, with more than 0.11% in the top ten. The sample consisted of naive CD4+ T cells from blood. The receptors derive from a human donor in good health. The CDR3 runs from the conserved cysteine through the conserved F or W. D genes are given only for firm matches. Clone size is stated in some rows and not others, as once, few, many or a class when expanded.

d_call: -; clone_size: few; v_call: TRBV6-6; j_call: TRBJ2-2; cdr3_nt: TGTGCCAGCAGTACCCGGCCGGCGGGGGCAACCGGGGAGCTGTTTTTT; cdr3_aa: CASSTRPAGATGELFF
d_call: -; clone_size: -; v_call: TRBV5-1; j_call: TRBJ2-6; cdr3_nt: TGCGCCAGCAGCTTGCTGGGGGCTGGGGCCAACGTCCTGACTTTC; cdr3_aa: CASSLLGAGANVLTF
d_call: TRBD1; clone_size: -; v_call: TRBV5-1; j_call: TRBJ2-1; cdr3_nt: TGCGCCAGCAGCTCCCGGGACAGGGCCTACGAGCAGTTCTTC; cdr3_aa: CASSSRDRAYEQFF
d_call: -; clone_size: -; v_call: TRBV4-3; j_call: TRBJ1-2; cdr3_nt: TGCGCCAGCAGGAGGACAGCGACTAACTATGGCTACACCTTC; cdr3_aa: CASRRTATNYGYTF
d_call: -; clone_size: few; v_call: TRBV6-2/TRBV6-3; j_call: TRBJ2-1; cdr3_nt: TGTGCCAGCAGAACATCCAGTAGCTCCTACAATGAGCAGTTCTTC; cdr3_aa: CASRTSSSSYNEQFF
d_call: -; clone_size: once; v_call: TRBV7-9; j_call: TRBJ1-1; cdr3_nt: TGTGCCAGCAGCTTAGCGTCCGGGACCCCGAACACTGAAGCTTTCTTT; cdr3_aa: CASSLASGTPNTEAFF
d_call: -; clone_size: many; v_call: TRBV20-1; j_call: TRBJ2-2; cdr3_nt: TGCAGTGCATCTTCCGACACCGGGGAGCTGTTTTTT; cdr3_aa: CSASSDTGELFF
d_call: TRBD2; clone_size: few; v_call: TRBV29-1; j_call: TRBJ2-7; cdr3_nt: TGCAGCGTCCACATCCTAAGACTAGCAGGTGACTACGAGCAGTACTTC; cdr3_aa: CSVHILRLAGDYEQYF
d_call: -; clone_size: -; v_call: TRBV20-1; j_call: TRBJ2-1; cdr3_nt: TGCAGTGCTAGAGAGGCCGGGCGGGGCTGGGGGCCGACTATTATCTCCTACAATGAGCAGTTCTTC; cdr3_aa: CSAREAGRGWGPTIISYNEQFF
d_call: -; clone_size: many; v_call: TRBV7-2; j_call: TRBJ2-4; cdr3_nt: TGTGCCAGCAGCTTATTTCGGGACATTCAGTACTTC; cdr3_aa: CASSLFRDIQYF
d_call: TRBD2; clone_size: -; v_call: TRBV19; j_call: TRBJ2-1; cdr3_nt: TGTGCCAGTAGCCCCGGAGGACTAGCGTACTACAATGAGCAGTTCTTC; cdr3_aa: CASSPGGLAYYNEQFF
d_call: -; clone_size: few; v_call: TRBV5-1; j_call: TRBJ2-7; cdr3_nt: TGCGCCAGCAGCTTGAGGGCAGACGGAGCGTACGAGCAGTACTTC; cdr3_aa: CASSLRADGAYEQYF
d_call: -; clone_size: many; v_call: TRBV5-6; j_call: TRBJ2-2; cdr3_nt: TGTGCCAGCAGCTGGCGCGCCGTCACCGGGGAGCTGTTTTTT; cdr3_aa: CASSWRAVTGELFF
d_call: -; clone_size: -; v_call: TRBV20-1; j_call: TRBJ1-6; cdr3_nt: TGCAGTGCTAGAGATTATCGCGAGGGAAGCCATAATTCACCCCTCCACTTT; cdr3_aa: CSARDYREGSHNSPLHF
d_call: -; clone_size: -; v_call: TRBV2; j_call: TRBJ2-2; cdr3_nt: TGTGCCAGCAGTGACCGGGACAAAGCCGGGGAGCTGTTTTTT; cdr3_aa: CASSDRDKAGELFF
d_call: -; clone_size: few; v_call: TRBV6-2/TRBV6-3; j_call: TRBJ2-1; cdr3_nt: TGTGCCAGCAGAGAGTCAACAGGAACCTACAATGAGCAGTTCTTC; cdr3_aa: CASRESTGTYNEQFF
d_call: -; clone_size: few; v_call: TRBV30; j_call: TRBJ2-5; cdr3_nt: TGTGCCTGGAAAGTGGGCGGAGAGACCCAGTACTTC; cdr3_aa: CAWKVGGETQYF
d_call: TRBD1; clone_size: -; v_call: TRBV7-8; j_call: TRBJ1-2; cdr3_nt: TGTGCCAGCAGACAACGACAGGGCGCTAACTATGGCTACACCTTC; cdr3_aa: CASRQRQGANYGYTF
d_call: -; clone_size: few; v_call: TRBV3-1; j_call: TRBJ1-6; cdr3_nt: TGTGCCAGCAGCCCGAGGGACTCACCCCTCCACTTT; cdr3_aa: CASSPRDSPLHF
d_call: -; clone_size: few; v_call: TRBV13; j_call: TRBJ1-6; cdr3_nt: TGTGCCAGCAGACTAAGCTCCTATAATTCACCCCTCCACTTT; cdr3_aa: CASRLSSYNSPLHF
d_call: -; clone_size: -; v_call: TRBV10-3; j_call: TRBJ2-1; cdr3_nt: TGTGCCATCGCTGGGAGCTCCTACAATGAGCAGTTCTTC; cdr3_aa: CAIAGSSYNEQFF
d_call: -; clone_size: -; v_call: TRBV6-2/TRBV6-3; j_call: TRBJ1-5; cdr3_nt: TGTGCCAGCCAAAACCAGCCTAGCAATCAGCCCCAGCATTTT; cdr3_aa: CASQNQPSNQPQHF
d_call: -; clone_size: -; v_call: TRBV18; j_call: TRBJ2-5; cdr3_nt: TGTGCCAGCTCACAAGGCAGCCAGAAGACCCAGTACTTC; cdr3_aa: CASSQGSQKTQYF
d_call: -; clone_size: -; v_call: TRBV12-3/TRBV12-4; j_call: TRBJ2-3; cdr3_nt: TGTGCCAGCAGTTTATTCACTATCACAGATACGCAGTATTTT; cdr3_aa: CASSLFTITDTQYF
d_call: TRBD1; clone_size: few; v_call: TRBV7-9; j_call: TRBJ2-7; cdr3_nt: TGTGCCAGCAGCTATTCGACAGGGACCTACGAGCAGTACTTC; cdr3_aa: CASSYSTGTYEQYF
d_call: -; clone_size: many; v_call: TRBV7-3; j_call: TRBJ2-3; cdr3_nt: TGTGCCAGCAGCTTCAGCGACGGATCAAGGCCAGGGGCGGAAGATACGCAGTATTTT; cdr3_aa: CASSFSDGSRPGAEDTQYF
d_call: -; clone_size: few; v_call: TRBV28; j_call: TRBJ2-4; cdr3_nt: TGTGCCAGCGCACCGAACAGGGATACCAAAAACATTCAGTACTTC; cdr3_aa: CASAPNRDTKNIQYF
d_call: -; clone_size: -; v_call: TRBV4-3; j_call: TRBJ2-7; cdr3_nt: TGCGCCAGCAGCCGCGGCGGACCCGACCTCAGGGAGCAGTACTTC; cdr3_aa: CASSRGGPDLREQYF
d_call: -; clone_size: few; v_call: TRBV30; j_call: TRBJ1-6; cdr3_nt: TGTGCCTGGAGTGTGTTCAACAGGATAAAGCATAATTCACCCCTCCACTTT; cdr3_aa: CAWSVFNRIKHNSPLHF
d_call: -; clone_size: few; v_call: TRBV5-4; j_call: TRBJ1-2; cdr3_nt: TGTGCCAGCAGCCCCTGGCCGAAAGACGAACCCTATGGCTACACCTTC; cdr3_aa: CASSPWPKDEPYGYTF
d_call: -; clone_size: many; v_call: TRBV13; j_call: TRBJ2-7; cdr3_nt: TGTGCCAGCAGCATCGGGACACCGAGCTCCTACGAGCAGTACTTC; cdr3_aa: CASSIGTPSSYEQYF
d_call: -; clone_size: few; v_call: TRBV21-1; j_call: TRBJ1-1; cdr3_nt: TGTGCCAGCAGTATAAGCCCCCAGAGACCTGAAGCTTTCTTT; cdr3_aa: CASSISPQRPEAFF
d_call: -; clone_size: few; v_call: TRBV23-1; j_call: TRBJ2-2; cdr3_nt: TGCGCCCTCCCCGAACTAGGGATCGGGGAGCTGTTTTTT; cdr3_aa: CALPELGIGELFF
d_call: -; clone_size: -; v_call: TRBV2; j_call: TRBJ2-3; cdr3_nt: TGTGCCAGCAGTGAAGGACAGGACTACACAGATACGCAGTATTTT; cdr3_aa: CASSEGQDYTDTQYF
d_call: TRBD2; clone_size: -; v_call: TRBV7-2; j_call: TRBJ2-5; cdr3_nt: TGTGCCAGCAGCTCCCAGGTGTCGACTAGCGCCGAGGGGACCCAGTACTTC; cdr3_aa: CASSSQVSTSAEGTQYF
d_call: -; clone_size: -; v_call: TRBV7-2; j_call: TRBJ2-1; cdr3_nt: TGTGCCAGCAGCTTAGGGTCCGGCAGGCCCTACAATGAGCAGTTCTTC; cdr3_aa: CASSLGSGRPYNEQFF
d_call: -; clone_size: -; v_call: TRBV12-3/TRBV12-4; j_call: TRBJ1-2; cdr3_nt: TGTGCCAGCAGTTTATTGACATTTGGCTACACCTTC; cdr3_aa: CASSLLTFGYTF
d_call: -; clone_size: few; v_call: TRBV29-1; j_call: TRBJ1-2; cdr3_nt: TGCAGCGGGAACTCTTGGGATGACTATGGCTACACCTTC; cdr3_aa: CSGNSWDDYGYTF
d_call: TRBD2; clone_size: -; v_call: TRBV5-1; j_call: TRBJ2-1; cdr3_nt: TGCGCCAGCAGCCCGAGACTAGCGGGGTCTCAGAATGAGCAGTTCTTC; cdr3_aa: CASSPRLAGSQNEQFF
d_call: -; clone_size: few; v_call: TRBV30; j_call: TRBJ1-2; cdr3_nt: TGTGCCTGGAGTGTCTCCGGAAAGAGTGGCTACACCTTC; cdr3_aa: CAWSVSGKSGYTF
d_call: -; clone_size: -; v_call: TRBV5-4; j_call: TRBJ2-3; cdr3_nt: TGTGCCAGCAGCTTGGTACCGAAGACAGATACGCAGTATTTT; cdr3_aa: CASSLVPKTDTQYF
d_call: -; clone_size: -; v_call: TRBV7-9; j_call: TRBJ1-2; cdr3_nt: TGTGCCAGCAGCTTAGCTTCTCGGAACCGAATCGGAGGCTACACCTTC; cdr3_aa: CASSLASRNRIGGYTF
d_call: -; clone_size: many; v_call: TRBV7-2; j_call: TRBJ2-3; cdr3_nt: TGTGCCAGCAGACTAGGGCAAGATACGCAGTATTTT; cdr3_aa: CASRLGQDTQYF
d_call: -; clone_size: once; v_call: TRBV5-5; j_call: TRBJ2-7; cdr3_nt: TGTGCCAGCAGCGGGCCGCGAAAGTACTCCTACGAGCAGTACTTC; cdr3_aa: CASSGPRKYSYEQYF
d_call: -; clone_size: few; v_call: TRBV12-3/TRBV12-4; j_call: TRBJ2-7; cdr3_nt: TGTGCCAGCAGTTTTGAGAGGGGAGGTGAGCAGTACTTC; cdr3_aa: CASSFERGGEQYF
d_call: -; clone_size: few; v_call: TRBV2; j_call: TRBJ1-5; cdr3_nt: TGTGCCAGCAGTGAAGCGCGGAGCAATCAGCCCCAGCATTTT; cdr3_aa: CASSEARSNQPQHF
d_call: -; clone_size: -; v_call: TRBV6-6; j_call: TRBJ1-1; cdr3_nt: TGTGCCAGCAGTCACCGACCCCGAGGCATTGAAGCTTTCTTT; cdr3_aa: CASSHRPRGIEAFF
d_call: -; clone_size: few; v_call: TRBV6-6; j_call: TRBJ2-6; cdr3_nt: TGTGCCAGCAGTTACCCCCCCGGACAGCCTATAGGCTCTGGGGCCAACGTCCTGACTTTC; cdr3_aa: CASSYPPGQPIGSGANVLTF
d_call: TRBD1; clone_size: -; v_call: TRBV4-3; j_call: TRBJ1-2; cdr3_nt: TGCGCCAGCAGCCGCTCTAGACAGGGGTGGAACTATGGCTACACCTTC; cdr3_aa: CASSRSRQGWNYGYTF
d_call: -; clone_size: many; v_call: TRBV7-2; j_call: TRBJ2-4; cdr3_nt: TGTGCCAGCAGCTTAGCTACTAACTCAATCCACATTCAGTACTTC; cdr3_aa: CASSLATNSIHIQYF
d_call: TRBD1; clone_size: many; v_call: TRBV15; j_call: TRBJ1-3; cdr3_nt: TGTGCCACCAGCAGAGAATCCGGTACAGGGGAAGGCACCATATATTTT; cdr3_aa: CATSRESGTGEGTIYF
d_call: TRBD1; clone_size: many; v_call: TRBV18; j_call: TRBJ1-1; cdr3_nt: TGTGCCAGCTCACCCAACAGGGGTCAGAACACTGAAGCTTTCTTT; cdr3_aa: CASSPNRGQNTEAFF
d_call: -; clone_size: -; v_call: TRBV9; j_call: TRBJ1-2; cdr3_nt: TGTGCCAGCAGCGTAGCTGGAGTAGGCTACACCTTC; cdr3_aa: CASSVAGVGYTF
d_call: -; clone_size: -; v_call: TRBV12-3/TRBV12-4; j_call: TRBJ2-3; cdr3_nt: TGTGCCAGCAGTTTTGGTCGGTCGGGGTCAGATACGCAGTATTTT; cdr3_aa: CASSFGRSGSDTQYF
d_call: -; clone_size: -; v_call: TRBV7-9; j_call: TRBJ1-2; cdr3_nt: TGTGCCAGCAGCTTAGGGGGCGGCTACACCTTC; cdr3_aa: CASSLGGGYTF
d_call: TRBD1; clone_size: few; v_call: TRBV12-3/TRBV12-4; j_call: TRBJ2-7; cdr3_nt: TGTGCCAGCAGCCATTCGGACAGGAGCTCCTACGAGCAGTACTTC; cdr3_aa: CASSHSDRSSYEQYF
d_call: -; clone_size: few; v_call: TRBV2; j_call: TRBJ2-7; cdr3_nt: TGTGCCTGTTCCGGCCAGGGGATAGGCGAGCAGTACTTC; cdr3_aa: CACSGQGIGEQYF
d_call: -; clone_size: -; v_call: TRBV28; j_call: TRBJ1-5; cdr3_nt: TGTGCCAGCAGGGAACGTAATCAGCCCCAGCATTTT; cdr3_aa: CASRERNQPQHF
d_call: -; clone_size: many; v_call: TRBV28; j_call: TRBJ2-3; cdr3_nt: TGTGCCAGCAGTTCCCCCCCAATGGATACGCAGTATTTT; cdr3_aa: CASSSPPMDTQYF
d_call: -; clone_size: many; v_call: TRBV29-1; j_call: TRBJ2-3; cdr3_nt: TGCAGCGTTGAAGGCGGGGTGTCAGATACGCAGTATTTT; cdr3_aa: CSVEGGVSDTQYF